This TCR beta chain was sequenced in a study of T-cell reconstitution after alpha-beta-depleted transplantation in children. Trimming pared 1 base from V and 3 bases from J, leaving 10 bases between. CDR3 length equals 15 residues. Germline CDR1 SGHTA, CDR2 FQGNSA. TCRbeta library construction was performed incorporating unique molecular identifiers. TCRdb itself ran the PCR reads through MiXCR, one entry per CDR3 protein. This sample has roughly 200,000 distinct CDR3 sequences, with approximately 11% found just once. This clonotype was observed at least ten times. Its antigen is unidentified. General study findings and limits: There were some patients whose high TCRbeta diversity at day 60 came from surviving recipient T cells and thymic progenitors. Reported findings indicate that, about two months after transplant, alpha-beta T cells came from several hundred expanded clones, which were derived from non-depleted graft cells. T-cell numbers and diversity, one year after transplant, stemmed largely from T cells that were newly produced.

The sequencing here drew on PBMCs, taken before TCRalphabeta/CD19-depleted stem cell transplant. The sequence derives from a child less than two years old with acute myeloid leukemia, due to receive a stem cell transplant. The chain carries TRBV7-2 and TRBJ1-5, with unresolved D. CDR3 DNA: TGTGCCAGCAGCTTAGTGGCCGTTAACAATCAGCCCCAGCATTTT. It translates to CASSLVAVNNQPQHF.